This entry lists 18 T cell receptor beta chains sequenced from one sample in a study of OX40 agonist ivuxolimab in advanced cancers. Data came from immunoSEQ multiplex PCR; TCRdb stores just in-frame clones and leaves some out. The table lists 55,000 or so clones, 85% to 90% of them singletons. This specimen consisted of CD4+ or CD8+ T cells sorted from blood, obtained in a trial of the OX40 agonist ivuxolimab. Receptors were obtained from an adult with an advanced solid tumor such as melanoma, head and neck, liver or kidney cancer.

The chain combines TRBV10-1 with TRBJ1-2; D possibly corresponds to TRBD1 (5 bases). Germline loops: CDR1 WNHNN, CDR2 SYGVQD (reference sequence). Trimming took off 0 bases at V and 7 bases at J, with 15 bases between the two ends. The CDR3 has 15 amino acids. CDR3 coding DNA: TGCGCCAGCAGTGAGTCCGGCAGGGAAAGGAGTGGCTACACCTTC. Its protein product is CASSESGRERSGYTF.

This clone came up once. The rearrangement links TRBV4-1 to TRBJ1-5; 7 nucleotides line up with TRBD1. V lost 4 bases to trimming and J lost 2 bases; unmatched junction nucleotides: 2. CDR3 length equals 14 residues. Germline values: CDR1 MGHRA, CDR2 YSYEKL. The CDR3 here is CASSRDRGNQPQHF. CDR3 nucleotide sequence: TGCGCCAGCAGCCGCGACAGGGGCAATCAGCCCCAGCATTTT.

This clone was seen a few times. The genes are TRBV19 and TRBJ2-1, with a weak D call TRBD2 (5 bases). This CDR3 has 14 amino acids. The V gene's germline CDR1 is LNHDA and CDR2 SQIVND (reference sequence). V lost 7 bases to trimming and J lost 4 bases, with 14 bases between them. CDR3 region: CASIASGPYNEQFF. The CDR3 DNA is TGTGCCAGTATAGCGAGCGGACCATACAATGAGCAGTTCTTC.

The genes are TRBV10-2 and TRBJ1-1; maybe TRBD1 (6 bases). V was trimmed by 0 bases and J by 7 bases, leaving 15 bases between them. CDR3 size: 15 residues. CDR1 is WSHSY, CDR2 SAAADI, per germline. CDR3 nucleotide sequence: TGCGCCAGCAGTGAGTCCGGACAGCCCAGGGGTGAAGCTTTCTTT. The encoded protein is CASSESGQPRGEAFF.

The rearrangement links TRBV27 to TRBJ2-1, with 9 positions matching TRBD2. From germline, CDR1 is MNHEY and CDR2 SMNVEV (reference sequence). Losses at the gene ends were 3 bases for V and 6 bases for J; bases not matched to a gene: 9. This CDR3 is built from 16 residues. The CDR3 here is CASSFSAGGPINEQFF. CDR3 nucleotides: TGTGCCAGCAGTTTCTCGGCGGGGGGGCCGATCAATGAGCAGTTCTTC.

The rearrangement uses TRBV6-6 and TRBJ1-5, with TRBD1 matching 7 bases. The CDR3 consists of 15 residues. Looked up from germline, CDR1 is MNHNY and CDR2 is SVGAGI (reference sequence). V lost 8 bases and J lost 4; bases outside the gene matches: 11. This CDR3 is CASFPSGQTNQPQHF. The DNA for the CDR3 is TGTGCCAGCTTTCCCTCGGGACAGACTAATCAGCCCCAGCATTTT.

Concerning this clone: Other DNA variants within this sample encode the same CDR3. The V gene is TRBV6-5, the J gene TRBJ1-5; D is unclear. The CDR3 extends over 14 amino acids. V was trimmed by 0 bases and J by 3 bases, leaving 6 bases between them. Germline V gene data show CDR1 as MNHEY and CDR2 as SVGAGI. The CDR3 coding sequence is TGTGCCAGCAGTTACTCACCCATCAATCAGCCCCAGCATTTT. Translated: CASSYSPINQPQHF.

The CDR3 reads CASSSQEGQPQHF. In DNA, the CDR3 is TGTGCCAGCAGCTCACAAGAGGGGCAGCCCCAGCATTTT. The rearrangement links TRBV6-4 to TRBJ1-5, with D possibly matching TRBD1 (5 bases). V was shortened by 6 bases and J by 7 bases, with 13 bases between the two germline ends. Germline CDR1 MRHNA, CDR2 SNTAGT. CDR3 length: 13 residues.

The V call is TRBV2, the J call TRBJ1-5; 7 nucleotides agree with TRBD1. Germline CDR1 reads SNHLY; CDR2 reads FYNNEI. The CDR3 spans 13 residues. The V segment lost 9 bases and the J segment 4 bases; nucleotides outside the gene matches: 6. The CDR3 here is CASRGTVNQPQHF. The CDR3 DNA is TGTGCCAGTAGGGGGACAGTGAATCAGCCCCAGCATTTT.

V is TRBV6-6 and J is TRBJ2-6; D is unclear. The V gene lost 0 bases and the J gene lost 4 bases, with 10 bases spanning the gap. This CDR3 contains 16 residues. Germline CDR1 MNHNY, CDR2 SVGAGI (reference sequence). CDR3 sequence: CASSYSSAYGANVLTF. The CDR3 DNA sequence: TGTGCCAGCAGTTACTCTTCAGCGTACGGGGCCAACGTCCTGACTTTC.

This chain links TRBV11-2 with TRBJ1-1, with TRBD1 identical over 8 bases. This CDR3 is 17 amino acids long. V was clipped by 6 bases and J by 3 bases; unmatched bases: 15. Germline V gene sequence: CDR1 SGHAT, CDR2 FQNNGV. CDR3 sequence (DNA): TGTGCCAGCAGGATTATCGCCCGACAGGGGTTTTACACTGAAGCTTTCTTT. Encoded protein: CASRIIARQGFYTEAFF.

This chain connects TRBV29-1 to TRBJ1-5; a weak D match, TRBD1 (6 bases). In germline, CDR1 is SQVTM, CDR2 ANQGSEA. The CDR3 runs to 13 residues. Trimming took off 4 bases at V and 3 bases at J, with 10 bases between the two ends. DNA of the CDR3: TGCAGCGTTGGCGGACAGTTCAATCAGCCCCAGCATTTT. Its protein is CSVGGQFNQPQHF.

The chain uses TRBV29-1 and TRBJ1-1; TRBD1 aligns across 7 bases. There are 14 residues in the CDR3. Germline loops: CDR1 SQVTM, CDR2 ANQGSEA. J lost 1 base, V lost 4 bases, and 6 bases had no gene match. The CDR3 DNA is TGCAGCGTTGTCCACAGGGACAGGAACACTGAAGCTTTCTTT. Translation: CSVVHRDRNTEAFF.

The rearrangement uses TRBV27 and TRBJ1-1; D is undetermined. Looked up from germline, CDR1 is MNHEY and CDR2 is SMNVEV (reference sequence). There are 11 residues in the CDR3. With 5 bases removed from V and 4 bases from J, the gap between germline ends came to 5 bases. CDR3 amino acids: CASSGRTEAFF. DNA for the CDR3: TGTGCCAGCAGTGGACGCACTGAAGCTTTCTTT.

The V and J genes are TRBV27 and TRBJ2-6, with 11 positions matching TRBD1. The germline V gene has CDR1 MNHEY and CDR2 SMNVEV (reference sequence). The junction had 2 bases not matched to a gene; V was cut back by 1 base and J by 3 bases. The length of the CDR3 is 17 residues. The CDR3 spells CASSLWTGGVGANVLTF. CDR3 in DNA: TGTGCCAGCAGTTTATGGACAGGGGGCGTTGGGGCCAACGTCCTGACTTTC.

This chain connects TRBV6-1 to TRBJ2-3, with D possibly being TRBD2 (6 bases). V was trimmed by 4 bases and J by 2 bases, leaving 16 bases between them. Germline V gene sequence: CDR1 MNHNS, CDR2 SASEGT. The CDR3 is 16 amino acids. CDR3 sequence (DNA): TGTGCCAGCAGTGGATCTCCTAGCGAGTACACAGATACGCAGTATTTT. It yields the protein CASSGSPSEYTDTQYF.

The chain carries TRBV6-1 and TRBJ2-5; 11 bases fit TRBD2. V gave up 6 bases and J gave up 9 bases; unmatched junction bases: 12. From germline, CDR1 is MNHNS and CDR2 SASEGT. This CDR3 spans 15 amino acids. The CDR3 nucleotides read TGTGCCAGCAGGCCCGTAGCGGGGGGGTCTAGGGCCCAGTACTTC. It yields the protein CASRPVAGGSRAQYF.

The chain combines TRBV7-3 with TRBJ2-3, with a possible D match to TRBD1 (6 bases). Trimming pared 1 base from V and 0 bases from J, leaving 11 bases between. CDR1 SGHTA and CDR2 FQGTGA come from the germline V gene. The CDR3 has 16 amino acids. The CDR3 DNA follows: TGTGCCAGCAGCTTAATGGATAGGGGGAGCACAGATACGCAGTATTTT. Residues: CASSLMDRGSTDTQYF.